The entry below gives a single T cell receptor beta chain sequence along with its context. Clones were sequenced by immunoSEQ multiplex PCR, and TCRdb holds only the in-frame ones, with some missing. The table records about 61,000 clones, around 87% of them present only once. This sample is drawn from a study of control samples from healthy donors and cancer patients. J gave up 4 bases and V 1 base, and 1 base lay outside the gene matches. The CDR3 spans 13 residues. Germline lookup yields CDR1 SGHNT and CDR2 YENEEA. This chain links TRBV11-3 with TRBJ2-7, with 7 positions matching TRBD2. This sequence was found in a man between 60 and 75 years old with colorectal cancer. Specimen: PBMCs. This CDR3 reads CASSLGGGYEQYF. CDR3 coding DNA: TGTGCCAGCAGCTTAGGCGGGGGATACGAGCAGTACTTC.